Listed below are T cell receptor beta chains from one sample, sequenced in a study of blood T cell repertoires in COVID-19. The table came from immunoSEQ multiplex PCR; TCRdb's copy has only in-frame clones and leaves some out. The data hold roughly 100,000 clones, with about 80% observed a single time. The sample taken for sequencing was peripheral blood. Receptors originate from a human donor in a cohort sampled during active COVID-19. Each CDR3 is given with its conserved first and last residue. A D gene is named only where the DNA matches it firmly. The size of a clone is reported for some rows only, either as once, few or many, or as a class for expanded clones.

V gene: TRBV10-3
CDR3 length: 13
D gene: -
clone size: -
J gene: TRBJ2-5
CDR3 protein: CAIRAGAGETQYF
CDR3 DNA: TGTGCCATCAGGGCAGGGGCAGGAGAGACCCAGTACTTC

V gene: TRBV28
CDR3 length: 13
D gene: TRBD1
clone size: -
J gene: TRBJ1-1
CDR3 protein: CASSATGRTEAFF
CDR3 DNA: TGTGCCAGCAGTGCGACAGGGCGAACTGAAGCTTTCTTT

V gene: TRBV19
CDR3 length: 14
D gene: TRBD1
clone size: -
J gene: TRBJ2-7
CDR3 protein: CASSIGTGDYEQYF
CDR3 DNA: TGTGCCAGTAGTATCGGGACAGGGGACTACGAGCAGTACTTC

V gene: TRBV11-2
CDR3 length: 18
D gene: -
clone size: -
J gene: TRBJ2-6
CDR3 protein: CASSLGHLFDSGANVLTF
CDR3 DNA: TGTGCCAGCAGCTTGGGGCATCTATTTGACTCTGGGGCCAACGTCCTGACTTTC

V gene: TRBV9
CDR3 length: 18
D gene: TRBD1
clone size: once
J gene: TRBJ1-3
CDR3 protein: CASSVVRTGAFSGNTIYF
CDR3 DNA: TGTGCCAGCAGCGTGGTCCGGACAGGGGCGTTCTCTGGAAACACCATATATTTT

V gene: TRBV11-3
CDR3 length: 17
D gene: TRBD2
clone size: -
J gene: TRBJ2-1
CDR3 protein: CASSLWTSGGTYNEQFF
CDR3 DNA: TGTGCCAGCAGCTTATGGACTAGCGGGGGGACTTACAATGAGCAGTTCTTC

V gene: TRBV7-2
CDR3 length: 15
D gene: TRBD1
clone size: once
J gene: TRBJ1-5
CDR3 protein: CASSPQGAGLQPQHF
CDR3 DNA: TGTGCCAGCAGCCCCCAGGGGGCAGGGCTACAGCCCCAGCATTTT

V gene: TRBV7-2
CDR3 length: 13
D gene: -
clone size: -
J gene: TRBJ1-2
CDR3 protein: CASSSRGREDYTF
CDR3 DNA: TGTGCCAGCAGCTCCCGCGGGAGAGAGGACTACACCTTC

V gene: TRBV9
CDR3 length: 15
D gene: -
clone size: -
J gene: TRBJ1-4
CDR3 protein: CASSVEPGVGEKLFF
CDR3 DNA: TGTGCCAGCAGCGTAGAACCGGGAGTGGGTGAAAAACTGTTTTTT

V gene: TRBV27
CDR3 length: 15
D gene: -
clone size: -
J gene: TRBJ1-6
CDR3 protein: CASSLSRQNNSPLHF
CDR3 DNA: TGTGCCAGCAGTTTATCGAGACAGAATAATTCACCCCTCCACTTT

V gene: TRBV19
CDR3 length: 15
D gene: -
clone size: -
J gene: TRBJ2-3
CDR3 protein: CASTDPRGGTDTQYF
CDR3 DNA: TGTGCCAGTACCGATCCTCGCGGGGGCACAGATACGCAGTATTTT

V gene: TRBV30
CDR3 length: 17
D gene: -
clone size: -
J gene: TRBJ1-6
CDR3 protein: CAWSDQGVWSYNSPLHF
CDR3 DNA: TGTGCCTGGAGTGACCAAGGAGTCTGGTCCTATAATTCACCCCTCCACTTT

V gene: TRBV2
CDR3 length: 14
D gene: TRBD2
clone size: -
J gene: TRBJ2-7
CDR3 protein: CASRSGLGVHEQYF
CDR3 DNA: TGTGCCAGCAGGTCCGGACTAGGAGTCCACGAGCAGTACTTC

V gene: TRBV19
CDR3 length: 18
D gene: TRBD2
clone size: -
J gene: TRBJ2-2
CDR3 protein: CASSRSLAGGPGTGELFF
CDR3 DNA: TGTGCCAGTAGCAGATCACTAGCGGGGGGGCCGGGCACCGGGGAGCTGTTTTTT

V gene: TRBV5-4
CDR3 length: 14
D gene: -
clone size: -
J gene: TRBJ1-2
CDR3 protein: CATAKGRADYGYTF
CDR3 DNA: TGTGCCACCGCGAAGGGCAGGGCGGACTATGGCTACACCTTC

V gene: TRBV5-1
CDR3 length: 14
D gene: TRBD1
clone size: -
J gene: TRBJ2-7
CDR3 protein: CASSPGQGQAEQYF
CDR3 DNA: TGCGCCAGCAGCCCAGGACAGGGACAGGCCGAGCAGTACTTC

V gene: TRBV11-3
CDR3 length: 16
D gene: -
clone size: -
J gene: TRBJ1-4
CDR3 protein: CASSLGSGGNYEKLFF
CDR3 DNA: TGTGCCAGCAGCTTAGGATCCGGGGGGAACTATGAAAAACTGTTTTTT

V gene: TRBV11-3
CDR3 length: 13
D gene: -
clone size: -
J gene: TRBJ1-1
CDR3 protein: CASSSIMNTEAFF
CDR3 DNA: TGTGCCAGCAGCTCCATCATGAACACTGAAGCTTTCTTT

V gene: TRBV9
CDR3 length: 15
D gene: -
clone size: -
J gene: TRBJ1-1
CDR3 protein: CASSGIGNGVAEAFF
CDR3 DNA: TGTGCCAGCAGCGGGATAGGTAACGGGGTGGCTGAAGCTTTCTTT

V gene: TRBV3-1/TRBV3-2
CDR3 length: 15
D gene: TRBD2
clone size: -
J gene: TRBJ2-7
CDR3 protein: CASSPASGGADEQYF
CDR3 DNA: TGTGCCAGCAGCCCCGCAAGCGGGGGGGCCGACGAGCAGTACTTC

V gene: TRBV6-5
CDR3 length: 15
D gene: -
clone size: -
J gene: TRBJ1-5
CDR3 protein: CASRAGQISGQPQHF
CDR3 DNA: TGTGCCAGCAGGGCTGGACAGATTTCGGGTCAGCCCCAGCATTTT

V gene: TRBV29-1
CDR3 length: 13
D gene: TRBD1
clone size: -
J gene: TRBJ2-7
CDR3 protein: CSAKGTGRYEQYF
CDR3 DNA: TGCAGCGCCAAGGGGACAGGGCGGTACGAGCAGTACTTC

V gene: TRBV6-5
CDR3 length: 15
D gene: TRBD1
clone size: few
J gene: TRBJ1-2
CDR3 protein: CASRDRGEGNYGYTF
CDR3 DNA: TGTGCCAGCCGGGACAGGGGTGAGGGAAACTATGGCTACACCTTC

V gene: TRBV5-4
CDR3 length: 17
D gene: TRBD2
clone size: -
J gene: TRBJ2-3
CDR3 protein: CASSLATSGRPTDTQYF
CDR3 DNA: TGTGCCAGCAGCTTGGCGACTAGCGGGAGACCAACAGATACGCAGTATTTT

V gene: TRBV6-1
CDR3 length: 17
D gene: -
clone size: -
J gene: TRBJ2-6
CDR3 protein: CASSARLDRTGANVLTF
CDR3 DNA: TGTGCCAGCAGTGCAAGACTAGACAGAACTGGGGCCAACGTCCTGACTTTC

V gene: TRBV3-1/TRBV3-2
CDR3 length: 16
D gene: TRBD2
clone size: -
J gene: TRBJ2-5
CDR3 protein: CASSQAPAGTQETQYF
CDR3 DNA: TGTGCCAGCAGCCAAGCACCAGCGGGGACCCAAGAGACCCAGTACTTC

V gene: TRBV27
CDR3 length: 17
D gene: -
clone size: -
J gene: TRBJ1-6
CDR3 protein: CASSNYITGFNNSPLHF
CDR3 DNA: TGTGCCAGCAGTAATTATATCACAGGCTTCAATAATTCACCCCTCCACTTT

V gene: TRBV5-4
CDR3 length: 16
D gene: TRBD2
clone size: -
J gene: TRBJ2-5
CDR3 protein: CASSLNSGGQQQTQYF
CDR3 DNA: TGTGCCAGCAGCTTGAATAGCGGGGGCCAGCAGCAGACCCAGTACTTC

V gene: TRBV6-5
CDR3 length: 14
D gene: -
clone size: once
J gene: TRBJ1-2
CDR3 protein: CASSSQGGGYGYTF
CDR3 DNA: TGTGCCAGCAGTTCCCAGGGCGGCGGCTATGGCTACACCTTC

V gene: TRBV19
CDR3 length: 14
D gene: -
clone size: few
J gene: TRBJ1-5
CDR3 protein: CASSIAGVYQPQHF
CDR3 DNA: TGTGCCAGTAGTATAGCAGGGGTCTATCAGCCCCAGCATTTT

V gene: TRBV11-3
CDR3 length: 15
D gene: TRBD2
clone size: -
J gene: TRBJ2-7
CDR3 protein: CASSFRLAGSYEQYF
CDR3 DNA: TGTGCCAGCAGCTTCAGACTAGCGGGGTCCTACGAGCAGTACTTC

V gene: TRBV24-1
CDR3 length: 16
D gene: TRBD1
clone size: -
J gene: TRBJ1-5
CDR3 protein: CATSDSKGAGNQPQHF
CDR3 DNA: TGTGCCACCAGTGACTCCAAGGGGGCCGGCAATCAGCCCCAGCATTTT

V gene: TRBV6-5
CDR3 length: 15
D gene: -
clone size: -
J gene: TRBJ2-7
CDR3 protein: CASSSLYQGRNEQYF
CDR3 DNA: TGTGCCAGCAGTTCACTTTACCAAGGGAGGAACGAGCAGTACTTC

V gene: TRBV27
CDR3 length: 16
D gene: TRBD1
clone size: -
J gene: TRBJ1-1
CDR3 protein: CASRRQWDRSNTEAFF
CDR3 DNA: TGTGCCAGCAGGCGTCAATGGGACAGGTCGAACACTGAAGCTTTCTTT

V gene: TRBV3-1/TRBV3-2
CDR3 length: 16
D gene: TRBD2
clone size: -
J gene: TRBJ2-2
CDR3 protein: CASRPPGLANTGELFF
CDR3 DNA: TGTGCCAGCAGGCCTCCGGGACTAGCGAACACCGGGGAGCTGTTTTTT

V gene: TRBV5-1
CDR3 length: 12
D gene: TRBD1
clone size: -
J gene: TRBJ2-7
CDR3 protein: CASSGQGYEQYF
CDR3 DNA: TGCGCCAGCAGCGGACAGGGGTACGAGCAGTACTTC

V gene: TRBV11-1
CDR3 length: 15
D gene: -
clone size: few
J gene: TRBJ1-2
CDR3 protein: CASSPIKGWLLGYTF
CDR3 DNA: TGTGCCAGCAGCCCGATAAAGGGGTGGCTCCTTGGCTACACCTTC

V gene: TRBV5-5
CDR3 length: 15
D gene: TRBD1
clone size: -
J gene: TRBJ1-4
CDR3 protein: CASSIGQGGSEKLFF
CDR3 DNA: TGTGCCAGCAGCATCGGACAGGGGGGGAGTGAAAAACTGTTTTTT

V gene: TRBV5-4
CDR3 length: 15
D gene: TRBD1
clone size: -
J gene: TRBJ1-6
CDR3 protein: CASSTGQLTNSPLHF
CDR3 DNA: TGTGCCAGCAGCACGGGACAGCTTACTAATTCACCCCTCCACTTT

V gene: TRBV28
CDR3 length: 15
D gene: -
clone size: -
J gene: TRBJ1-5
CDR3 protein: CASSLRGFGNQPQHF
CDR3 DNA: TGTGCCAGCAGTTTGCGGGGATTTGGCAATCAGCCCCAGCATTTT

V gene: TRBV19
CDR3 length: 14
D gene: -
clone size: -
J gene: TRBJ1-1
CDR3 protein: CASTGRDFYTEAFF
CDR3 DNA: TGTGCCAGTACTGGCCGGGACTTTTACACTGAAGCTTTCTTT

V gene: TRBV6-5
CDR3 length: 15
D gene: TRBD2
clone size: -
J gene: TRBJ2-1
CDR3 protein: CASSQGTSAYNEQFF
CDR3 DNA: TGTGCCAGCAGTCAGGGGACTAGCGCCTACAATGAGCAGTTCTTC

V gene: TRBV2
CDR3 length: 14
D gene: -
clone size: -
J gene: TRBJ1-2
CDR3 protein: CASSVGRRDYGYTF
CDR3 DNA: TGTGCCAGCAGTGTCGGGAGACGCGACTATGGCTACACCTTC

V gene: TRBV7-9
CDR3 length: 15
D gene: -
clone size: -
J gene: TRBJ2-7
CDR3 protein: CASSSSQGLSYEQYF
CDR3 DNA: TGTGCCAGCAGCTCGAGCCAGGGTTTGAGCTACGAGCAGTACTTC

V gene: TRBV14
CDR3 length: 20
D gene: TRBD1
clone size: once
J gene: TRBJ2-7
CDR3 protein: CASSQDGPLGTAYRSYEQYF
CDR3 DNA: TGTGCCAGCAGCCAAGATGGGCCCCTTGGGACAGCCTACCGCTCCTACGAGCAGTACTTC

V gene: TRBV4-1
CDR3 length: 14
D gene: TRBD1
clone size: -
J gene: TRBJ1-4
CDR3 protein: CASSRDRQNEKLFF
CDR3 DNA: TGCGCCAGCAGCCGGGACAGGCAGAATGAAAAACTGTTTTTT

V gene: TRBV5-1
CDR3 length: 15
D gene: -
clone size: -
J gene: TRBJ2-5
CDR3 protein: CASSLARPYQETQYF
CDR3 DNA: TGCGCCAGCAGCTTGGCTAGACCTTACCAAGAGACCCAGTACTTC

V gene: TRBV28
CDR3 length: 13
D gene: -
clone size: -
J gene: TRBJ2-3
CDR3 protein: CASSFPGKATQYF
CDR3 DNA: TGTGCCAGCAGTTTTCCAGGGAAGGCTACGCAGTATTTT

V gene: TRBV18
CDR3 length: 13
D gene: -
clone size: once
J gene: TRBJ2-3
CDR3 protein: CASSPPGSDTQYF
CDR3 DNA: TGTGCCAGCTCACCACCGGGCTCTGATACGCAGTATTTT

V gene: TRBV28
CDR3 length: 15
D gene: -
clone size: -
J gene: TRBJ2-7
CDR3 protein: CASGTTGRGIHEQYF
CDR3 DNA: TGTGCCAGCGGGACGACAGGTCGCGGTATCCACGAGCAGTACTTC

V gene: TRBV7-9
CDR3 length: 13
D gene: TRBD2
clone size: -
J gene: TRBJ2-7
CDR3 protein: CASSLAGGHEQYF
CDR3 DNA: TGTGCCAGCAGCCTAGCGGGGGGGCACGAGCAGTACTTC

V gene: TRBV13
CDR3 length: 14
D gene: -
clone size: -
J gene: TRBJ2-3
CDR3 protein: CASSLGGRPDTQYF
CDR3 DNA: TGTGCCAGCAGCTTAGGGGGGAGGCCAGATACGCAGTATTTT

V gene: TRBV7-2
CDR3 length: 15
D gene: -
clone size: -
J gene: TRBJ1-1
CDR3 protein: CASSLQGIMNTEAFF
CDR3 DNA: TGTGCCAGCAGCTTACAGGGGATAATGAACACTGAAGCTTTCTTT